At least ten counts were recorded for the clone carrying this T cell receptor (beta chain). The antigen remains undetermined. The data stem from a study of early T cells in non-severe SARS-CoV-2 infection. For the study at large: The study sequenced bulk RNA from unsorted whole blood, with chains unpaired.

The library protocol tagged individual cDNA molecules with unique molecular identifiers. MiXCR, applied by TCRdb to the 5' RACE reads, yields one record per CDR3 protein. The top ten clones hold roughly 1.2% of a sample with 70,000 or so distinct CDR3 sequences, 9.5% to 15% of them seen once. This CDR3 is 13 amino acids long. V shed 1 base and J shed 5 bases, with 6 bases lying between them. The germline gives CDR1 SGHAT, CDR2 FQNNGV. Study-wide results and caveats: Matches to VDJdb favored anti-spike CD8 responses and missed private and CD4 specificities.

This clonotype was obtained from an adult who was a healthcare worker with PCR-confirmed SARS-CoV-2 infection or an uninfected control (not recorded which). Sequencing was performed on whole blood. This chain uses TRBV11-2 with TRBJ2-1; no firm D call. The CDR3 nucleotides are TGTGCCAGCAGCTTAGGACGGCACAATGAGCAGTTCTTC. It encodes CASSLGRHNEQFF.